This TCR beta chain is drawn from a study of T cells in Graves' hyperthyroidism and ophthalmopathy. General study results and limits: Most clonotypes expanded in thyroid above 0.001 were likewise present in blood.

This clonotype showed up many times. Its antigen is unknown. Authors of the study amplified TCR beta CDR3 regions from RNA transcripts. RT-PCR in the first round (using the HTBI primer set) targeted the TCR CDR3. TCRdb re-analysed the multiplex PCR reads in MiXCR, keeping a single row per CDR3 protein. The data show approximately 600,000 distinct CDR3 sequences, about 15% seen once. V lost 5 bases to trimming and J lost 4 bases; unmatched junction nucleotides: 7. The CDR3 consists of 14 residues. CDR1 is MDHEN and CDR2 is SYDVKM in the germline V gene. This TCR came from a woman aged 40 to 50 with Graves' ophthalmopathy. The chain links TRBV28 to TRBJ2-5, with TRBD1 identical over 7 bases. Sequencing was carried out using blood. The CDR3 DNA sequence: TGTGCCAGCAGTCCCGGCGACAGGGTAGAGACCCAGTACTTC. Translating it yields CASSPGDRVETQYF.